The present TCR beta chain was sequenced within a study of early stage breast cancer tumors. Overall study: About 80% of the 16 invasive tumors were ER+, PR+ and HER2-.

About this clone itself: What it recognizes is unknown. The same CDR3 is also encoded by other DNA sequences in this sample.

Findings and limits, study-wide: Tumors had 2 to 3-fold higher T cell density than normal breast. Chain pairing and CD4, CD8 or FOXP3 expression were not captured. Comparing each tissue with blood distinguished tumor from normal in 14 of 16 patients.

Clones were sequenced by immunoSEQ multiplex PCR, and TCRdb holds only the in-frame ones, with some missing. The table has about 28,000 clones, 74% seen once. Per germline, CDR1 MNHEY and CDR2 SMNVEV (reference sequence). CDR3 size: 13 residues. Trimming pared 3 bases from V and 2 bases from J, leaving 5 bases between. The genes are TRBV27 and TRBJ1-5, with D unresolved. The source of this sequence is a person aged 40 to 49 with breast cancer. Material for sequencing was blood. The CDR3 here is CASSFNGNQPQHF. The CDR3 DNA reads TGTGCCAGCAGTTTCAACGGCAATCAGCCCCAGCATTTT.